The source of this T cell receptor (beta chain) is a study of CD8 T cells in ankylosing spondylitis (dated by TCRdb to 2016 to 2017). About the study as a whole: The study profiled T cell receptor beta repertoires in healthy donors and ankylosing spondylitis patients to find disease-linked TCR variants. The whole study cohort included 108 healthy donors and 20 to 30 ankylosing spondylitis patients. Peripheral blood was sampled, and synovial fluid was additionally collected from ankylosing spondylitis patients. The paper as a whole reports these results and caveats: The disease-linked clones were reported as significantly enriched in matched synovial fluid samples from ankylosing spondylitis patients. A TCR beta motif made up of several highly homologous amino acid variants appeared to be characteristic of blood from ankylosing spondylitis patients. The disease-linked clones showed a CD8+ phenotype and occurred at relatively low frequencies in peripheral blood. Some of the motif variants had been reported before in the synovial fluid and blood of reactive arthritis patients, a finding that suggests common disease-initiation mechanisms.

Trimming at the junction amounts to 8 bases on V and 2 bases on J, and the germline ends lie 16 bases apart. Taken from the germline V gene, the CDR1 and CDR2 loops are MNHEY and SVGEGT. The CDR3 measures 14 amino acids from cysteine to phenylalanine. CDR3 DNA only is kept here, 42 bases in frame from base 1. Comments on this clonotype: Its antigen is not yet known. No base quality information exists; no much larger clone differs at one position.

For sequencing, an Illumina HiSeq 2500 was employed. TCR beta libraries were prepared by quantitative 5'-RACE with molecular barcodes. Per the authors' processing: Disease-linked TCR variants were identified with a new computational method built on a probabilistic model of VDJ rearrangement. TCRdb reprocessed the public reads (quality trimming at Q25 with fastp, clone calling with MiXCR) and kept in-frame beta chains. When rows share a CDR3 protein, they turn into one entry using the most common DNA and genes. The V and J calls shown here were made by TCRdb, not taken from the authors' results. The sample table records under 950,000 distinct CDR3 sequences; under 20% of these occur just once. About 20% of the sample rests with the top ten.

The TCR comes from a male donor with ankylosing spondylitis. The sequencing sample was made of blood, either unsorted or a sorted T cell fraction (not recorded which). The V and J genes are TRBV6-2 or TRBV6-3 and TRBJ2-7; the D element might be TRBD1 or TRBD2, as each aligns at 6 bases. DNA sequence: TGTGCCAGCCGGGGAGGAGGGACACCCTACGAGCAGTACTTC. This gives the protein CASRGGGTPYEQYF.